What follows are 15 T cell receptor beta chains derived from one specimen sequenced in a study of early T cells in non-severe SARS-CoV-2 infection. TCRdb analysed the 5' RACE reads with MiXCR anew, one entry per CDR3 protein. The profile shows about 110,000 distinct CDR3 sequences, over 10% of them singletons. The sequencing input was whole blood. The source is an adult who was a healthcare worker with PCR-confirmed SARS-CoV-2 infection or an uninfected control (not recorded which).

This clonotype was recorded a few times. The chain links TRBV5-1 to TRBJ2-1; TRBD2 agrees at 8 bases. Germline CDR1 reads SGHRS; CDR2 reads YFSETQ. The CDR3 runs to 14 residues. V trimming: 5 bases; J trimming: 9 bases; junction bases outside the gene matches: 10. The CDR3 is CASRERERDIEQFF. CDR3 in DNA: TGCGCCAGCAGAGAGCGGGAGCGGGATATTGAGCAGTTCTTC.

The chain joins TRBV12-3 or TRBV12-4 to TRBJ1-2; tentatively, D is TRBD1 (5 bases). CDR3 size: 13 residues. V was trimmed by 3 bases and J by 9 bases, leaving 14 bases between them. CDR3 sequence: CASSFEGRSSYTF. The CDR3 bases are TGTGCCAGCAGTTTTGAGGGGCGCAGCAGCTACACCTTC.

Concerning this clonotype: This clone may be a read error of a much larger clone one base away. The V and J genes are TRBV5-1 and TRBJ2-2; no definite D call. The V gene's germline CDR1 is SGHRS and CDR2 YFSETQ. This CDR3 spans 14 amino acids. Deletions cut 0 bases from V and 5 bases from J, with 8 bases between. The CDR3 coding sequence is TGCGCCAGCAGCTTGGATTTGGGGACCGGGGAGCTGTTTTTT. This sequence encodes CASSLDLGTGELFF.

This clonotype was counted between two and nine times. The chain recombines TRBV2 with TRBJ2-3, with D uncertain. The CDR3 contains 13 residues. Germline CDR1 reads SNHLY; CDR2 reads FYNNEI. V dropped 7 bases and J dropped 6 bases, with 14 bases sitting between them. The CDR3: CASNVMASDTQYF. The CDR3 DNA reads TGTGCCAGCAACGTTATGGCGAGCGATACGCAGTATTTT.

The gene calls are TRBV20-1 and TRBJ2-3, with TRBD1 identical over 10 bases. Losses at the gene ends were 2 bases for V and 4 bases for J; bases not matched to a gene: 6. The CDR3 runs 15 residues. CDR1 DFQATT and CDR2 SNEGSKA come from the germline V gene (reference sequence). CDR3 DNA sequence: TGCAGTGCTAGAAGCGGGACAGGGGACGCAGATACGCAGTATTTT. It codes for CSARSGTGDADTQYF.

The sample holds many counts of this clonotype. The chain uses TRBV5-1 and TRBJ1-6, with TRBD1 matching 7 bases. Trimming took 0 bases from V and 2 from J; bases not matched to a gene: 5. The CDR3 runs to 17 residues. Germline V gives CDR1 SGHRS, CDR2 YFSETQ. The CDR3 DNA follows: TGCGCCAGCAGCTTGGAGGGACAGCCTACCTATAATTCACCCCTCCACTTT. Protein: CASSLEGQPTYNSPLHF.

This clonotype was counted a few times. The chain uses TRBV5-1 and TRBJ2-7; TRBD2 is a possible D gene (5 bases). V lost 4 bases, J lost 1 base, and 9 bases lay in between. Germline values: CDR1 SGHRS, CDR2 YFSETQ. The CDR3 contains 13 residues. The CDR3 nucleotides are TGCGCCAGCAGCACGGACTTGTCCTACGAGCAGTACTTC. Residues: CASSTDLSYEQYF.

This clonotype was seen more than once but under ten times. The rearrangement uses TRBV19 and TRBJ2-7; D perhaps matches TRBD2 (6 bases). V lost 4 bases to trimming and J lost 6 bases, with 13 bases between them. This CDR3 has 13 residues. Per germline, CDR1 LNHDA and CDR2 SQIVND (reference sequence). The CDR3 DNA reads TGTGCCAGTAGTAGACGGGACTTCCTCGAGCAGTACTTC. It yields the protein CASSRRDFLEQYF.

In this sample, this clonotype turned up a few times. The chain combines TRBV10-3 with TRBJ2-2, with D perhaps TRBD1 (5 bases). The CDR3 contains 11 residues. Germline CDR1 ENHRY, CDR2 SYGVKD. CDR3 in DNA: TGTGCTACAGGGAACACCGGGGAGCTGTTTTTT. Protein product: CATGNTGELFF.

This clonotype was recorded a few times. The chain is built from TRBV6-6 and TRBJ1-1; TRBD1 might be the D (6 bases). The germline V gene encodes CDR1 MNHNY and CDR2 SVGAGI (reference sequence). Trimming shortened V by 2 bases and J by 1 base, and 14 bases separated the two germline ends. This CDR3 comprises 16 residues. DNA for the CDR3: TGTGCCAGCAGTTACCCCGAGGGGGGAAGGAACACTGAAGCTTTCTTT. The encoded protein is CASSYPEGGRNTEAFF.

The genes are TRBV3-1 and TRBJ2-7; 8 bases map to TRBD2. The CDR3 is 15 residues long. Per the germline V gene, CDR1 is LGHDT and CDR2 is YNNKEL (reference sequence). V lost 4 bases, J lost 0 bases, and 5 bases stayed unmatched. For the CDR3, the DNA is TGTGCCAGCAGCCGGGGTAGCGGGGCCTCCTACGAGCAGTACTTC. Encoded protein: CASSRGSGASYEQYF.

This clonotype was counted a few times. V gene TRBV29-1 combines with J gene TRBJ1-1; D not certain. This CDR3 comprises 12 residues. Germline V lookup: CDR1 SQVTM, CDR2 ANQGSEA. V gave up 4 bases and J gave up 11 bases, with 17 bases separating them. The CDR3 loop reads CSVVEDGALAFF. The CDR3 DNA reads TGCAGCGTTGTTGAAGACGGCGCCTTGGCTTTCTTT.

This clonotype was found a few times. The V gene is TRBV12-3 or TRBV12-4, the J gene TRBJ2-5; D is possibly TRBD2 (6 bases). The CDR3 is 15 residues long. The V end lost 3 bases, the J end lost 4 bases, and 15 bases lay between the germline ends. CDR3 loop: CASSFMGGPRETQYF. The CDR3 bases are TGTGCCAGCAGTTTTATGGGGGGACCTAGAGAGACCCAGTACTTC.

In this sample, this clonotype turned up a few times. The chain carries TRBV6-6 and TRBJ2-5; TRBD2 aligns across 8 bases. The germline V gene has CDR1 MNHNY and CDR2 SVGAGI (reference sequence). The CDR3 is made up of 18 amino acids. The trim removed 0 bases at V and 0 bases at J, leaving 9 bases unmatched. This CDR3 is CASSYSTETSEYQETQYF. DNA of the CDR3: TGTGCCAGCAGTTACTCGACTGAGACTAGCGAGTACCAAGAGACCCAGTACTTC.

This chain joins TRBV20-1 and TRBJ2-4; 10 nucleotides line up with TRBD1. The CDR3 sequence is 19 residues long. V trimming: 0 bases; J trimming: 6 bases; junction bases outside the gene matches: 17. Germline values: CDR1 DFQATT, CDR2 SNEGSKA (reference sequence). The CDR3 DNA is TGCAGTGCTAGAGATCGGCGGACAGGGGGTTTTGCCGGATCAAACATTCAGTACTTC. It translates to CSARDRRTGGFAGSNIQYF.